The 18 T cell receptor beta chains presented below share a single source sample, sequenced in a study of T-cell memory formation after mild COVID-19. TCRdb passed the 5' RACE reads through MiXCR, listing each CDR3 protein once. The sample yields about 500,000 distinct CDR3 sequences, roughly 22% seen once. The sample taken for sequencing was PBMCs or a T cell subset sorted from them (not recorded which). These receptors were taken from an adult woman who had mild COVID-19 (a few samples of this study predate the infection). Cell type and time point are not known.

CDR3 sequence (DNA): TGCGCCAGCTCACCGGGACAGAGGGTTGCCGAGCAGTACTTC. Translated: CASSPGQRVAEQYF. The chain has TRBV5-1 and TRBJ2-7; 7 bases map to TRBD1. The CDR3 sequence is 14 residues long. The germline V gene has CDR1 SGHRS and CDR2 YFSETQ. V trimming: 7 bases; J trimming: 6 bases; junction bases outside the gene matches: 13.

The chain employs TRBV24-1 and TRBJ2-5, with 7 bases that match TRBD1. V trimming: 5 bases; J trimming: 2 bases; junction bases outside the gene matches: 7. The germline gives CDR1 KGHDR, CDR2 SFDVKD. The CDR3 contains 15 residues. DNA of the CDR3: TGTGCCACCAGTGGAGGGACAGACTTGCAAGAGACCCAGTACTTC. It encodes CATSGGTDLQETQYF.

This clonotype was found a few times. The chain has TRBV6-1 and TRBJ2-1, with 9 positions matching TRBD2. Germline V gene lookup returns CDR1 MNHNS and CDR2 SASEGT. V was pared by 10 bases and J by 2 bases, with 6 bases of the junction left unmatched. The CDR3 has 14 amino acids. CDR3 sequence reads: CAITRGGTYNEQFF. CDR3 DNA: TGTGCCATTACGCGGGGGGGTACCTACAATGAGCAGTTCTTC.

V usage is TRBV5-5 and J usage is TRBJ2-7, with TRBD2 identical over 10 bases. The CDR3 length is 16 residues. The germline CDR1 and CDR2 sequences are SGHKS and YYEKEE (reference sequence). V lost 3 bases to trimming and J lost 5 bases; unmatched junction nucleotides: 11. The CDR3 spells CASSSSSGSLVDEQYF. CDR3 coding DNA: TGTGCCAGCAGCTCCTCTAGCGGGAGTCTTGTGGACGAGCAGTACTTC.

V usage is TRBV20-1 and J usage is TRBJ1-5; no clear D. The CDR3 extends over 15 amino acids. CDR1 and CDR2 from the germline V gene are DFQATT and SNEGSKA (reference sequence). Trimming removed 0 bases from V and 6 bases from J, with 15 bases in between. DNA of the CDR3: TGCAGTGCTAGAGATCCCGGATCCTTTGCTCAGCCCCAGCATTTT. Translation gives CSARDPGSFAQPQHF.

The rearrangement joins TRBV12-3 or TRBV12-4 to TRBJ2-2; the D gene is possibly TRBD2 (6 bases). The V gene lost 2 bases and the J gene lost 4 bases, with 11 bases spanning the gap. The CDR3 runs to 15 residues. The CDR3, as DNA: TGTGCCAGCAGTTTATTTACTAGCATCACCGGGGAGCTGTTTTTT. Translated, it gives CASSLFTSITGELFF.

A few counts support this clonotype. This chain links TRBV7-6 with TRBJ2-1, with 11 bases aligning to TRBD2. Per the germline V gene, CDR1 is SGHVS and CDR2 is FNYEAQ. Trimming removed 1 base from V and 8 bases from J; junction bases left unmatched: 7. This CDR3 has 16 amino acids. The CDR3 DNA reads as TGTGCCAGCAGCTTAGGGACTAGCGGGCCTTTGGATGAGCAGTTCTTC. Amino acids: CASSLGTSGPLDEQFF.

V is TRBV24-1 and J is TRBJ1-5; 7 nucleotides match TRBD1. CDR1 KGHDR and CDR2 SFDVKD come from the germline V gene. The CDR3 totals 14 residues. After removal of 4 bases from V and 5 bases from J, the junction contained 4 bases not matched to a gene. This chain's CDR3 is CATSERQGDQPQHF. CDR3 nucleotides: TGTGCCACCAGTGAACGACAGGGAGATCAGCCCCAGCATTTT.

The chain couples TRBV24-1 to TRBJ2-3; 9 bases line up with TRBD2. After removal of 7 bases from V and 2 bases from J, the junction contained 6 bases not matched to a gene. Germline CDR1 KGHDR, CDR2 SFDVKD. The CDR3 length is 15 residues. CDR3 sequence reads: CATRGAGGVTDTQYF. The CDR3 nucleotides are TGTGCCACCAGGGGTGCGGGGGGGGTCACAGATACGCAGTATTTT.

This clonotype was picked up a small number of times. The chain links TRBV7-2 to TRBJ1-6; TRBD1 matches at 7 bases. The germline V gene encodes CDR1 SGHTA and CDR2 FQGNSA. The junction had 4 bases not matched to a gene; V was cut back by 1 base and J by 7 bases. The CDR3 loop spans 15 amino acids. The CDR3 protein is CASSLGQGTNSPLHF. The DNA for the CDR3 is TGTGCCAGCAGCTTAGGACAGGGCACCAATTCACCCCTCCACTTT. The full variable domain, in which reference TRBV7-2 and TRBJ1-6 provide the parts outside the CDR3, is GAGVSQSPSNKVTEKGKDVELRCDPISGHTALYWYRQSLGQGLEFLIYFQGNSAPDKSGLPSDRFSAERTGGSVSTLTIQRTQQEDSAVYLCASSLGQGTNSPLHFGNGTRLTVT.

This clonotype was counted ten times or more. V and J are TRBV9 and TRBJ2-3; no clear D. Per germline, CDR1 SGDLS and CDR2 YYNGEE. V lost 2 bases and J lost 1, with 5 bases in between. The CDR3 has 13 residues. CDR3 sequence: CASSVGGTDTQYF. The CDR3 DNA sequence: TGTGCCAGCAGCGTTGGCGGCACAGATACGCAGTATTTT.

As DNA, the CDR3 is TGTGCCAGTAGCTCGGGACTAGCGGGAGGTATGAAGACCCAGTACTTC. This translates into CASSSGLAGGMKTQYF. The chain combines TRBV19 with TRBJ2-5; 15 bases are shared with TRBD2. Losses at the gene ends were 6 bases for V and 6 bases for J; bases not matched to a gene: 8. The CDR3 length is 16 residues. CDR1 is LNHDA, CDR2 SQIVND, per germline (reference sequence).

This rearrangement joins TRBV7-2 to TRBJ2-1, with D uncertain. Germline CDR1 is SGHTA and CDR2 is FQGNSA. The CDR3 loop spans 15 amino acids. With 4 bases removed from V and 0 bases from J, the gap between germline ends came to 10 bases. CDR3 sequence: CASSSQKASYNEQFF. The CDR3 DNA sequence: TGTGCCAGCAGCTCCCAGAAGGCCTCCTACAATGAGCAGTTCTTC.

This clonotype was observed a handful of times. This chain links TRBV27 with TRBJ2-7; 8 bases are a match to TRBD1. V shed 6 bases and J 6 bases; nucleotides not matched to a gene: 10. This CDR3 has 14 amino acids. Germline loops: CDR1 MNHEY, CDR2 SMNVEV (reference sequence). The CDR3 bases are TGTGCCAGCAGCAAGGGACAGGCGATCAGCGAGCAGTACTTC. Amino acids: CASSKGQAISEQYF.

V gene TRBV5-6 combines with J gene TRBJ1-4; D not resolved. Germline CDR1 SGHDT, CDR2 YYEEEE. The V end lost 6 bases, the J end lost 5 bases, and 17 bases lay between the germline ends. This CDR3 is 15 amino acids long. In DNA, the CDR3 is TGTGCCAGCACCCGCCAGTTCCGTCAGAATGAAAAACTGTTTTTT. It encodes CASTRQFRQNEKLFF.

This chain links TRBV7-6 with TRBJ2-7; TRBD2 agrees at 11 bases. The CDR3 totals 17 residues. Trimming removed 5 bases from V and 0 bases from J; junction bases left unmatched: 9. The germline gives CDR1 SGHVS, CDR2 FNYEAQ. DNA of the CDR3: TGTGCCAGCAGCCCCGGGGCTAGCGGGAGGACCTCCTACGAGCAGTACTTC. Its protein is CASSPGASGRTSYEQYF.

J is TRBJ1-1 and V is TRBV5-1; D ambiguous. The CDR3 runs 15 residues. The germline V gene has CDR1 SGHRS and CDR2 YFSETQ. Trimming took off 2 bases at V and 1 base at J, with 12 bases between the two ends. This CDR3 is CASSLLSYGNTEAFF. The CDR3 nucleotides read TGCGCCAGCAGCTTACTCTCGTATGGGAACACTGAAGCTTTCTTT.

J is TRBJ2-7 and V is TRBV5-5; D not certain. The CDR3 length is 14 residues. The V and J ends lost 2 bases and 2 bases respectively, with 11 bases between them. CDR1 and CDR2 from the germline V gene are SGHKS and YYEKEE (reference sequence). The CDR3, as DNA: TGTGCCAGCAGCTTAAGGTTTCCTCCCTACGAGCAGTACTTC. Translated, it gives CASSLRFPPYEQYF.